This T cell receptor beta chain was recorded in a study of cytomegalovirus exposure and HLA in healthy donors. Whole-study results and caveats: First-cohort TCR clusters tended to co-occur in the 90 to 150 validation repertoires, a later analysis found.

After removal of 5 bases from V and 3 bases from J, the junction contained 18 bases not matched to a gene. Germline CDR1 and CDR2: MNHEY and SMNVEV (reference sequence). This CDR3 has 21 residues. This table comes from immunoSEQ multiplex PCR, and its TCRdb copy is limited to in-frame clones, with some not included. This table holds 200,000 or so clones, around 86% found once. A remark on this clone: The antigen remains unidentified.

Sequenced material: PBMCs. This receptor was taken from a woman aged 18-29 years in good health and CMV-seropositive. V gene TRBV27 combines with J gene TRBJ2-2; the match to TRBD2 covers 13 bases. In nucleotides, the CDR3 is TGTGCCAGCAGTCCAACGGAGTGGGGGACTAGCGGGATACGGGACACCGGGGAGCTGTTTTTT. Protein product: CASSPTEWGTSGIRDTGELFF.